The rows below give T cell receptor beta chains drawn from one sample of a study of follicular helper T cells after annual influenza vaccination. The data were produced by immunoSEQ multiplex PCR, yet TCRdb's version contains in-frame clones alone and is incomplete. The sample includes thousands of clones, approximately 78% of them seen just once. The starting material was CXCR5+ CD38- circulating T follicular helper cells from blood, obtained 7 days after influenza vaccination. These receptors originate from an adult who received the influenza vaccine. The CDR3 runs from the conserved cysteine through the conserved F or W. The D gene is left open where the match is weak. The size field is filled for only some rows; it gives once, few, many or a size class.

CDR3 DNA: TGTGCCAGCAATTCACTAGCGGGGGGCACCGGGGAGCTGTTTTTT
CDR3 protein: CASNSLAGGTGELFF
J gene: TRBJ2-2
clone size: .
D gene: TRBD2
V gene: TRBV7-9

CDR3 DNA: TGTGCCAGCACTAGAGGGGGCGCCTATGGCTACACCTTC
CDR3 protein: CASTRGGAYGYTF
J gene: TRBJ1-2
clone size: .
D gene: TRBD1
V gene: TRBV28

CDR3 DNA: TGCGCCAGCGGCACCCAGGGGGCGCAGACTGAAGCTTTCTTT
CDR3 protein: CASGTQGAQTEAFF
J gene: TRBJ1-1
clone size: .
D gene: TRBD1
V gene: TRBV5-1

CDR3 DNA: TGTGCCAGCAGCCAAGAAAGGTCTGGCGGGAATTACGAGCAGTACTTC
CDR3 protein: CASSQERSGGNYEQYF
J gene: TRBJ2-7
clone size: .
D gene: .
V gene: TRBV4-2

CDR3 DNA: TGTGCCAGCAGTCAGACTAGCACTGAGCAGTTCTTC
CDR3 protein: CASSQTSTEQFF
J gene: TRBJ2-1
clone size: .
D gene: TRBD2
V gene: TRBV6-5

CDR3 DNA: TGTGCCAGCAGCGTCCGGTGGGGCGGGGAGCTGTTTTTT
CDR3 protein: CASSVRWGGELFF
J gene: TRBJ2-2
clone size: few
D gene: .
V gene: TRBV9

CDR3 DNA: TGTGCCAGCAGCCCCGACAGGGGCGAGCAGTACTTC
CDR3 protein: CASSPDRGEQYF
J gene: TRBJ2-7
clone size: .
D gene: TRBD1
V gene: TRBV7-6

CDR3 DNA: TGTGCCAGTACTGCCAGGGGCGAGAGGGCGGGGGAGCAGTTCTTC
CDR3 protein: CASTARGERAGEQFF
J gene: TRBJ2-1
clone size: once
D gene: .
V gene: TRBV19

CDR3 DNA: TGTGCCAGCACCTCCGGACAGGGAAACATTCAGTACTTC
CDR3 protein: CASTSGQGNIQYF
J gene: TRBJ2-4
clone size: .
D gene: TRBD1
V gene: TRBV18

CDR3 DNA: TGTGCCACCGGGCGGGGGGTGGAGGGCTCTGGGGCCAACGTCCTGACTTTC
CDR3 protein: CATGRGVEGSGANVLTF
J gene: TRBJ2-6
clone size: .
D gene: TRBD2
V gene: TRBV15

CDR3 DNA: TGTGCCAGCTTAAAAAGTGGGACGGACTACAATGAGCAGTTCTTC
CDR3 protein: CASLKSGTDYNEQFF
J gene: TRBJ2-1
clone size: .
D gene: .
V gene: TRBV7-9

CDR3 DNA: TGTGCCAGCTCACCAAGGACTAGCGGGGGGGCCGCTACGCAGTATTTT
CDR3 protein: CASSPRTSGGAATQYF
J gene: TRBJ2-3
clone size: .
D gene: TRBD2
V gene: TRBV18

CDR3 DNA: TGTGCCAGCAGCGAGGGACTAGCGATACAAGAGACCCAGTACTTC
CDR3 protein: CASSEGLAIQETQYF
J gene: TRBJ2-5
clone size: .
D gene: TRBD2
V gene: TRBV7-3

CDR3 DNA: TGTGCCAGCAGCTTGATTGGTGGCTTGGAAAACACTGAAGCTTTCTTT
CDR3 protein: CASSLIGGLENTEAFF
J gene: TRBJ1-1
clone size: .
D gene: .
V gene: TRBV5-6

CDR3 DNA: TGCGCCAGCAGCCTTAACTCCGCGAATCAGCCCCAGCATTTT
CDR3 protein: CASSLNSANQPQHF
J gene: TRBJ1-5
clone size: once
D gene: .
V gene: TRBV5-1

CDR3 DNA: TGTGCCAGCAGTTTAAGTGGGGGACAGCTTAGCAATCAGCCCCAGCATTTT
CDR3 protein: CASSLSGGQLSNQPQHF
J gene: TRBJ1-5
clone size: once
D gene: TRBD1
V gene: TRBV27

CDR3 DNA: TGTGCCAGCAGTTCAAACCTCCGGGACAGGGAGACCCAGTACTTC
CDR3 protein: CASSSNLRDRETQYF
J gene: TRBJ2-5
clone size: .
D gene: TRBD1
V gene: TRBV28

CDR3 DNA: TGTGCCAGCAGTGACCCCCTAGGGGTGACCGGGGAGCTGTTTTTT
CDR3 protein: CASSDPLGVTGELFF
J gene: TRBJ2-2
clone size: .
D gene: .
V gene: TRBV6-1

CDR3 DNA: TGTGCTAGTGGTTTAGGGGACCCCGGAGGCCAAGAGACCCAGTACTTC
CDR3 protein: CASGLGDPGGQETQYF
J gene: TRBJ2-5
clone size: few
D gene: .
V gene: TRBV12-5

CDR3 DNA: TGTGCCAGCAGTCCCTCCGGGACAGGGTTTGGCTACACCTTC
CDR3 protein: CASSPSGTGFGYTF
J gene: TRBJ1-2
clone size: .
D gene: TRBD1
V gene: TRBV28

CDR3 DNA: TGTGCCAGTAGTTGGCAGAATAATCAGCCCCAGCATTTT
CDR3 protein: CASSWQNNQPQHF
J gene: TRBJ1-5
clone size: .
D gene: .
V gene: TRBV19

CDR3 DNA: TGCAGCGTTGAAAGGGTCGAAGCTTTCTTT
CDR3 protein: CSVERVEAFF
J gene: TRBJ1-1
clone size: few
D gene: .
V gene: TRBV29-1

CDR3 DNA: TGCGCCAGCAGCTTGGGCGGGAGTAGTACGGAGACCCAGTACTTC
CDR3 protein: CASSLGGSSTETQYF
J gene: TRBJ2-5
clone size: .
D gene: TRBD2
V gene: TRBV5-1

CDR3 DNA: TGTGCCAGTAGTAGTACTACAGATACGCAGTATTTT
CDR3 protein: CASSSTTDTQYF
J gene: TRBJ2-3
clone size: .
D gene: .
V gene: TRBV19

CDR3 DNA: TGTGCCAGCAGCCCGCGGCTGGGGACTAGCGGGTACAATGCGCAGTTCTTC
CDR3 protein: CASSPRLGTSGYNAQFF
J gene: TRBJ2-1
clone size: .
D gene: TRBD2
V gene: TRBV7-3

CDR3 DNA: TGTGCCAGCGCGACCCATGGGGAGGGCAAAAACATTCAGTACTTC
CDR3 protein: CASATHGEGKNIQYF
J gene: TRBJ2-4
clone size: .
D gene: TRBD2
V gene: TRBV28